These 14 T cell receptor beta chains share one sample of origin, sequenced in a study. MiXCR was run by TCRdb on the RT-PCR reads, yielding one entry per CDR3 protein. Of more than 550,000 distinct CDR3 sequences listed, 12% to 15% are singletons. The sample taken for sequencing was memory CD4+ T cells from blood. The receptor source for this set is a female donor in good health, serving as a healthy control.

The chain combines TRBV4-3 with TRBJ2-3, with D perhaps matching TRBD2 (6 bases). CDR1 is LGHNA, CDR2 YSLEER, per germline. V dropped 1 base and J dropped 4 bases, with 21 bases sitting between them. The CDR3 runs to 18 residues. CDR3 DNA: TGCGCCAGCAGCCAAGCTCCTGTCAGCGGGTCTGTGGCAGATACGCAGTATTTT. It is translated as CASSQAPVSGSVADTQYF.

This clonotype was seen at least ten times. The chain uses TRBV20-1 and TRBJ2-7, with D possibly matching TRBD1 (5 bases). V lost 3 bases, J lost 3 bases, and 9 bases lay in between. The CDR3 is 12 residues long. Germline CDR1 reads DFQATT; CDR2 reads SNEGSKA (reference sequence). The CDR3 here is CSASTDNYEQYF. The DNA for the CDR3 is TGCAGTGCTAGTACGGACAACTACGAGCAGTACTTC.

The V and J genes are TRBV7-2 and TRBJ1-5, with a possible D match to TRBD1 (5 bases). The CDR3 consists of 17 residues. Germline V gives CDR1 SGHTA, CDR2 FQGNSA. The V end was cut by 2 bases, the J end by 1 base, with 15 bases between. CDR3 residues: CASSLLAWGISNQPQHF. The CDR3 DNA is TGTGCCAGCAGCTTATTAGCCTGGGGGATCAGCAATCAGCCCCAGCATTTT.

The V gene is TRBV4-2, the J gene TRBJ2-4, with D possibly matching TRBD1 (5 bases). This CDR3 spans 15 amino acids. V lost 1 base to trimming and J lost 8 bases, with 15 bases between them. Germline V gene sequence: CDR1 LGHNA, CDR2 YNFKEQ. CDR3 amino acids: CASSQASRDVDIQYF. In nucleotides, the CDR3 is TGTGCCAGCAGCCAAGCCTCCAGGGATGTGGACATTCAGTACTTC.

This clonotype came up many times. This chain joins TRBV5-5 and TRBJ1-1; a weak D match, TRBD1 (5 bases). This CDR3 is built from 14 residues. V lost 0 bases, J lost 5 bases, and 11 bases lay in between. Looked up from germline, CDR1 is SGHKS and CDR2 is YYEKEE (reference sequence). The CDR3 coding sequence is TGTGCCAGCAGCTTGGGTCCAGGGCGGACTGAAGCTTTCTTT. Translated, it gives CASSLGPGRTEAFF.

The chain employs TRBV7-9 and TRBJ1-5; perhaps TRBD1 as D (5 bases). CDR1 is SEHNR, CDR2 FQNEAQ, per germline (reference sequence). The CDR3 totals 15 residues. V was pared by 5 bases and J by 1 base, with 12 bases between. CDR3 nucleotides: TGTGCCAGCAGCGGAGCTGGGGGAAGCAATCAGCCCCAGCATTTT. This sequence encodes CASSGAGGSNQPQHF. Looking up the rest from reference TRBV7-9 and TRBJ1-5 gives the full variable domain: DTGVSQNPRHKITKRGQNVTFRCDPISEHNRLYWYRQTLGQGPEFLTYFQNEAQLEKSRLLSDRFSAERPKGSFSTLEIQRTEQGDSAMYLCASSGAGGSNQPQHFGDGTRLSIL.

The CDR3 loop reads CASSRNTNTGELFF. CDR3 nucleotide sequence: TGTGCCAGCAGCCGTAATACGAACACCGGGGAGCTGTTTTTT. The chain has TRBV7-6 and TRBJ2-2; D ambiguous. Germline V gives CDR1 SGHVS, CDR2 FNYEAQ. The CDR3 loop spans 14 amino acids. V was clipped by 5 bases and J by 0 bases, with 7 bases between them.

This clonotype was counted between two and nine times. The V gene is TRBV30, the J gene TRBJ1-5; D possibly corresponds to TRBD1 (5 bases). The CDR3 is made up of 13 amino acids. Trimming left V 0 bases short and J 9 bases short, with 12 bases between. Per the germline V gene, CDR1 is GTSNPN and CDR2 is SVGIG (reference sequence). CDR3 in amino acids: CAWSVRGRRPQHF. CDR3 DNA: TGTGCCTGGAGTGTACGGGGCAGGCGGCCCCAGCATTTT.

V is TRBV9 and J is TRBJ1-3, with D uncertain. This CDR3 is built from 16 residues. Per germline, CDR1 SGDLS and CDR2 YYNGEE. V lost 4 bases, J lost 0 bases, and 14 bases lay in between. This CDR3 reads CASSPSYGRSGNTIYF. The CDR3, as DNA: TGTGCCAGCAGCCCAAGCTACGGACGCTCTGGAAACACCATATATTTT.

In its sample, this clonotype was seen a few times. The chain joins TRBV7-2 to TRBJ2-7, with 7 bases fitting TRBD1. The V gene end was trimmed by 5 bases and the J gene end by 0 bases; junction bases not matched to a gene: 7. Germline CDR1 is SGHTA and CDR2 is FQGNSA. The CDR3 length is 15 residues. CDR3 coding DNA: TGTGCCAGCAGCCACGACAGGGAAATCTCCTACGAGCAGTACTTC. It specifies CASSHDREISYEQYF.

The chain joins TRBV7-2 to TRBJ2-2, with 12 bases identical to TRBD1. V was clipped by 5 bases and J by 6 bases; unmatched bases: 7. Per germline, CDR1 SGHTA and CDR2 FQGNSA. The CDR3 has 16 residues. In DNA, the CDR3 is TGTGCCAGCAGCCCGGGGACAGGGGGCGCTCCCGGGGAGCTGTTTTTT. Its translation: CASSPGTGGAPGELFF.

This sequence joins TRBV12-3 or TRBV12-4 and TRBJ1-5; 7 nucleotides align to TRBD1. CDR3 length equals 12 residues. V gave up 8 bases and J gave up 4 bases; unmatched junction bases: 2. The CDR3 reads CASDRVNQPQHF. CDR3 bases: TGTGCCAGCGACAGGGTTAATCAGCCCCAGCATTTT.

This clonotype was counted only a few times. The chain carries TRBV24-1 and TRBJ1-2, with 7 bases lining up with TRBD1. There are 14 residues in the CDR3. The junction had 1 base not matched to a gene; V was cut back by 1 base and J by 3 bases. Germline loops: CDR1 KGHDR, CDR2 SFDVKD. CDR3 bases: TGTGCCACCAGTGATTTCGGGACAGACTATGGCTACACCTTC. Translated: CATSDFGTDYGYTF.

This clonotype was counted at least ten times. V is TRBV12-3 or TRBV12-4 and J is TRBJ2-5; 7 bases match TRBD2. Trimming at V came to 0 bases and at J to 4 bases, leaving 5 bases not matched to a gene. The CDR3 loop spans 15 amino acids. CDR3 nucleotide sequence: TGTGCCAGCAGTTTAGCGGGGGGGATGGGAGAGACCCAGTACTTC. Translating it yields CASSLAGGMGETQYF.